The 15 T cell receptor beta chains below come from one sample, sequenced in a study of identical twins. TCRdb re-called the 5' RACE reads through MiXCR, storing one row per CDR3 protein. The table has fewer than 500,000 distinct CDR3 sequences, roughly an eighth seen once. These data are also associated with another study on yellow fever vaccine responses in identical twins.

Sequences were obtained from CD4+ T cells sorted from blood. Every receptor here comes from a woman aged 18-29 years in good health.

The chain joins TRBV28 to TRBJ2-1, with D possibly TRBD2 on 6 matching bases. The CDR3 totals 18 residues. The V end lost 4 bases, the J end lost 7 bases, and 26 bases lay between the germline ends. Germline CDR1 and CDR2: MDHEN and SYDVKM. In DNA form, the CDR3 reads TGTGCCAGCAGTTACCCACTTAGGTCCGGGAGTCTTGCAAATGAGCAGTTCTTC. It yields the protein CASSYPLRSGSLANEQFF.

The genes are TRBV5-1 and TRBJ2-2; possible D gene TRBD2, 6 bases. In germline, CDR1 is SGHRS, CDR2 YFSETQ. The CDR3 loop spans 14 amino acids. Trimming stripped 3 bases from V and 6 bases from J, with 12 bases between. The CDR3 bases are TGCGCCAGCAGCTCAGCGGGCGGAGCCGGGGAGCTGTTTTTT. Its protein product is CASSSAGGAGELFF.

This clonotype was seen a handful of times. The chain combines TRBV10-2 with TRBJ2-7; TRBD2 matches at 8 bases. The ends lost 5 bases at V and 2 bases at J; junction bases unmatched: 5. Germline V gene data show CDR1 as WSHSY and CDR2 as SAAADI. The CDR3 contains 14 residues. The CDR3 nucleotides read TGCGCCAGCAGTCCAACTAGCGGTACCTACGAGCAGTACTTC. Residues: CASSPTSGTYEQYF.

The rearrangement joins TRBV12-3 or TRBV12-4 to TRBJ2-7; TRBD2 is a possible D gene (6 bases). Trimming removed 2 bases at V and 1 base at J, with 15 bases between. CDR3 length equals 16 residues. The CDR3 DNA is TGTGCCAGCAGTTTACTGGCGGGGCCTGTTTCCTACGAGCAGTACTTC. Translating gives CASSLLAGPVSYEQYF.

The chain links TRBV5-1 to TRBJ2-2, with TRBD1 matching 8 bases. The CDR3 has 16 amino acids. The ends lost 0 bases at V and 10 bases at J; junction bases unmatched: 11. The V gene's germline CDR1 is SGHRS and CDR2 YFSETQ. CDR3 nucleotides: TGCGCCAGCAGCTTGGCCTTGGTCAGGGGGCAAGAGGAGCTGTTTTTT. Translation gives CASSLALVRGQEELFF.

This clonotype occurred a few times. The V call is TRBV2, the J call TRBJ2-1, with 7 bases fitting TRBD1. After removal of 4 bases from V and 8 bases from J, the junction contained 2 bases not matched to a gene. Germline CDR1 reads SNHLY; CDR2 reads FYNNEI. This CDR3 is built from 12 residues. CDR3 DNA: TGTGCCAGCAGTGGACAGGGCGATGAGCAGTTCTTC. Encoded protein: CASSGQGDEQFF. Looking up the rest from reference TRBV2 and TRBJ2-1 gives the full variable domain: EPEVTQTPSHQVTQMGQEVILRCVPISNHLYFYWYRQILGQKVEFLVSFYNNEISEKSEIFDDQFSVERPDGSNFTLKIRSTKLEDSAMYFCASSGQGDEQFFGPGTRLTVL.

This clonotype was detected only a few times. The CDR3 region has the DNA TGTGCCAGCAGCCAAGAAGTGGCTGGCACTGAAGCTTTCTTT. This encodes CASSQEVAGTEAFF. The genes are TRBV14 and TRBJ1-1, with D hard to call. The CDR3 spans 14 residues. Germline V gives CDR1 SGHDN, CDR2 FVKESK. V was shortened by 0 bases and J by 4 bases, with 9 bases between the two germline ends.

In its sample, this clonotype was seen a few times. The chain couples TRBV27 to TRBJ2-7; D may be TRBD2 (7 bases). The CDR3 extends over 15 amino acids. CDR1 is MNHEY and CDR2 is SMNVEV in the germline V gene (reference sequence). Trimming pared 5 bases from V and 5 bases from J, leaving 19 bases between. Written as DNA, the CDR3 is TGTGCCAGCAGTGCCCGGCGGACGGGGGGCGACGAGCAGTACTTC. Translated, it gives CASSARRTGGDEQYF.

This clonotype was seen ten or more times. This chain joins TRBV28 and TRBJ2-3; 9 bases fit TRBD2. This CDR3 comprises 12 residues. CDR1 and CDR2 (germline): MDHEN, SYDVKM. J was trimmed by 12 bases and V by 5 bases; bases with no gene match: 6. As DNA, the CDR3 is TGTGCCAGCAGTATTCCGGGACTAGCACAGTATTTT. This codes for CASSIPGLAQYF.

This clonotype came up a few times. The rearrangement uses TRBV18 and TRBJ2-5; no definite D call. Germline lookup yields CDR1 KGHSH and CDR2 LQKENI. This CDR3 comprises 14 residues. V was clipped by 3 bases and J by 3 bases, with 11 bases between them. The CDR3 sequence is CASSPRAGKETQYF. The CDR3 bases are TGTGCCAGCTCACCCCGGGCAGGCAAAGAGACCCAGTACTTC.

The J gene is TRBJ1-1, the V gene TRBV20-1, with D perhaps matching TRBD1 (5 bases). Trimming shortened V by 2 bases and J by 1 base, and 11 bases separated the two germline ends. This CDR3 has 14 residues. The germline V gene encodes CDR1 DFQATT and CDR2 SNEGSKA (reference sequence). In nucleotides, the CDR3 is TGCAGTGCTAGATCGAGACAGCAGAACACTGAAGCTTTCTTT. As protein: CSARSRQQNTEAFF.

The chain links TRBV20-1 to TRBJ2-1; tentatively, D is TRBD2 (6 bases). The germline gives CDR1 DFQATT, CDR2 SNEGSKA (reference sequence). This CDR3 is 17 amino acids long. V was shortened by 3 bases and J by 0 bases, with 18 bases between the two germline ends. The CDR3 sequence: CSASGRGIFGSYNEQFF. The CDR3 DNA is TGCAGTGCTAGCGGGAGAGGAATCTTTGGCTCCTACAATGAGCAGTTCTTC.

V usage is TRBV5-1 and J usage is TRBJ2-1; D possibly corresponds to TRBD1 (6 bases). CDR3 size: 14 residues. V was trimmed by 0 bases and J by 4 bases, leaving 8 bases between them. Germline CDR1 and CDR2: SGHRS and YFSETQ. The CDR3 DNA sequence: TGCGCCAGCAGCTTGGGGGACAATTACAATGAGCAGTTCTTC. It translates to CASSLGDNYNEQFF.

The J gene is TRBJ2-2, the V gene TRBV4-2, with 7 bases lining up with TRBD2. The CDR3 runs 17 residues. Germline CDR1 and CDR2: LGHNA and YNFKEQ. After removal of 0 bases from V and 0 bases from J, the junction contained 4 bases not matched to a gene. This chain's CDR3 is CASSQDQAGTNTGELFF. The CDR3 nucleotides are TGTGCCAGCAGCCAAGACCAAGCGGGGACGAACACCGGGGAGCTGTTTTTT.

This clonotype was picked up a small number of times. The chain uses TRBV20-1 and TRBJ2-7; 8 positions agree with TRBD2. V trimming: 5 bases; J trimming: 4 bases; junction bases outside the gene matches: 13. The CDR3 has 15 amino acids. The V gene's germline CDR1 is DFQATT and CDR2 SNEGSKA (reference sequence). This chain's CDR3 is CSARDMGTSPYEQYF. As DNA, the CDR3 is TGCAGTGCTCGGGACATGGGGACTAGTCCATACGAGCAGTACTTC.